This TCR beta chain is drawn from a study of naive CD8 T cells in extremely preterm neonates. On the study more broadly: Adult ages are 25-50 years in the abstract, 20-50 in methods.

Live Annexin V-negative naive CD3+CD8+CD45RA+CCR7+ T cells were sorted. Sequencing used immunoSEQ multiplex PCR; TCRdb keeps in-frame clones, though not all of them. The profile shows about 5,500 clones, 95% to 98% of them singletons. The source of this sequence is a human donor in good health. Material: naive CD8+ T cells from blood.

The DNA for the CDR3 is TGCGCCAGCAGCTTGGGGGACAGCACCTACGAGCAGTACGTC. Encoded protein: CASSLGDSTYEQYV. The chain joins TRBV5-1 to TRBJ2-7, with 7 positions matching TRBD1. V lost 0 bases, J lost 2 bases, and 2 bases stayed unmatched. Germline-derived CDR1 and CDR2 are SGHRS and YFSETQ. This CDR3 region has 14 residues.